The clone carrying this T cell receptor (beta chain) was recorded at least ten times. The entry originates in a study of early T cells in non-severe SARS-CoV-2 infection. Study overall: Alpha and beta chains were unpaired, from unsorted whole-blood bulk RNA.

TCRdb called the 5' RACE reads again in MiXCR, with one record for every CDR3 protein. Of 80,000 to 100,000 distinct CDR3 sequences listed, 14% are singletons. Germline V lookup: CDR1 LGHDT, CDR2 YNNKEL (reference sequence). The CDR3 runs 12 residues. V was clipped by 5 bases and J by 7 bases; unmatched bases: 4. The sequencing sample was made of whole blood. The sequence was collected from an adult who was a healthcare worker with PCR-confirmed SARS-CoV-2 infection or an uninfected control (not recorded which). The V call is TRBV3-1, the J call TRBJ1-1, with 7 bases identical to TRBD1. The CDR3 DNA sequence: TGTGCCAGCAGCTACCACAGGGGTGAAGCTTTCTTT. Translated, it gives CASSYHRGEAFF.